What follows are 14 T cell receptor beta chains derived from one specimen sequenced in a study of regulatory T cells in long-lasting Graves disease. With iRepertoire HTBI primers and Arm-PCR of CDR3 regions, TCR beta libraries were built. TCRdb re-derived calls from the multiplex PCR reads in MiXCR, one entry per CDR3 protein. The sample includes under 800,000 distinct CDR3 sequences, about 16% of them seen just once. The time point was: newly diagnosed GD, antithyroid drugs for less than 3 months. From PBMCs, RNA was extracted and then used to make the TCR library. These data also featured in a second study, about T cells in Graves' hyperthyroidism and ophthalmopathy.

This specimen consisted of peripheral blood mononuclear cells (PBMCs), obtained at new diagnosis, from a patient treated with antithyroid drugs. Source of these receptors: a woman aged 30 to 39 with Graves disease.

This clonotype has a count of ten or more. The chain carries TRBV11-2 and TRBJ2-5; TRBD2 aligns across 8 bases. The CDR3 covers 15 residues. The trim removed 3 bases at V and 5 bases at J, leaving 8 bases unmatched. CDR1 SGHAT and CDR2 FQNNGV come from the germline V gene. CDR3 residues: CASSFNSAGVETQYF. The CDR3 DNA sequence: TGTGCCAGCAGCTTCAATTCAGCGGGAGTGGAGACCCAGTACTTC.

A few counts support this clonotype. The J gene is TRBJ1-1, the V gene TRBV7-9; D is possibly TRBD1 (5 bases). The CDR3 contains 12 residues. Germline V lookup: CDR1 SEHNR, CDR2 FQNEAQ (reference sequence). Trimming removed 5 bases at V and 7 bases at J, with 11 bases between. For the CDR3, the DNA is TGTGCCAGCAGCCGGGGGGGTATTGAAGCTTTCTTT. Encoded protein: CASSRGGIEAFF.

The CDR3 region has the DNA TGTGCCAGTAGTATCGGGACAGGGGATCAGCCCCAGCATTTT. This sequence encodes CASSIGTGDQPQHF. The chain employs TRBV19 and TRBJ1-5; 10 bases agree with TRBD1. In germline, CDR1 is LNHDA, CDR2 SQIVND (reference sequence). V trimming: 3 bases; J trimming: 5 bases; junction bases outside the gene matches: 1. The CDR3 runs 14 residues.

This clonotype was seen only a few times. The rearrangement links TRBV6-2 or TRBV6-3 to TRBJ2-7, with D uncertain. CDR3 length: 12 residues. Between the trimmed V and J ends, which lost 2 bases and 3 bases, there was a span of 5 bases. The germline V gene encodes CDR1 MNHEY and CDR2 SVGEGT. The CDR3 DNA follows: TGTGCCAGCAGTTACCCCAACTACGAGCAGTACTTC. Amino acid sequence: CASSYPNYEQYF.

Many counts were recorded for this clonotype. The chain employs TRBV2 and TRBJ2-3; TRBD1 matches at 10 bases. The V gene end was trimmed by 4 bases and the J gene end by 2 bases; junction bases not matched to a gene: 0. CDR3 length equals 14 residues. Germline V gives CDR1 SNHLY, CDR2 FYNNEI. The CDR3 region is CASSGQGATDTQYF. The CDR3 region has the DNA TGTGCCAGCAGTGGACAGGGGGCCACAGATACGCAGTATTTT.

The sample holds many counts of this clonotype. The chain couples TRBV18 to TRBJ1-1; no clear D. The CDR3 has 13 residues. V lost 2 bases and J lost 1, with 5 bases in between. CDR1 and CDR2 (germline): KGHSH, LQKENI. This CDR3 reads CASSPSWNTEAFF. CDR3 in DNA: TGTGCCAGCTCACCAAGCTGGAACACTGAAGCTTTCTTT. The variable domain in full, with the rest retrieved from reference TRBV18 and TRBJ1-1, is NAGVMQNPRHLVRRRGQEARLRCSPMKGHSHVYWYRQLPEEGLKFMVYLQKENIIDESGMPKERFSAEFPKEGPSILRIQQVVRGDSAAYFCASSPSWNTEAFFGQGTRLTVV.

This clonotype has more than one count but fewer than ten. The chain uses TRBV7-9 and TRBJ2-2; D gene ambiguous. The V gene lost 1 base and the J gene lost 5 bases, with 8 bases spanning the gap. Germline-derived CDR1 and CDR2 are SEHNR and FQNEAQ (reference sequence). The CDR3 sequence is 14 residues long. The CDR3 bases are TGTGCCAGCAGCTTAGGCACACTAACCGGGGAGCTGTTTTTT. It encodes CASSLGTLTGELFF. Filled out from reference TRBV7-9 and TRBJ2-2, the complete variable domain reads DTGVSQNPRHKITKRGQNVTFRCDPISEHNRLYWYRQTLGQGPEFLTYFQNEAQLEKSRLLSDRFSAERPKGSFSTLEIQRTEQGDSAMYLCASSLGTLTGELFFGEGSRLTVL.

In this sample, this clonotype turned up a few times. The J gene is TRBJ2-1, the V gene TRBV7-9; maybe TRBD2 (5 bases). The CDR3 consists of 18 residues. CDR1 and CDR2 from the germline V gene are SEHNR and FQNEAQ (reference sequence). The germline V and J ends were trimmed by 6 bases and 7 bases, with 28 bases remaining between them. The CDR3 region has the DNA TGTGCCAGCAGGGTAGGTGAGACTACCACCTATAGTGGGAATGAGCAGTTCTTC. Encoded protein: CASRVGETTTYSGNEQFF.

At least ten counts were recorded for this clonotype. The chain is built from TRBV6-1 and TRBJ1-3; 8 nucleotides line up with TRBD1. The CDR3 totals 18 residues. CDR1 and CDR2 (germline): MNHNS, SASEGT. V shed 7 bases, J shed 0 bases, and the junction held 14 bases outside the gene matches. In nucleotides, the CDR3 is TGTGCCAGCACCAGAAAGAGACAGGGGTCGTCCTCTGGAAACACCATATATTTT. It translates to CASTRKRQGSSSGNTIYF.

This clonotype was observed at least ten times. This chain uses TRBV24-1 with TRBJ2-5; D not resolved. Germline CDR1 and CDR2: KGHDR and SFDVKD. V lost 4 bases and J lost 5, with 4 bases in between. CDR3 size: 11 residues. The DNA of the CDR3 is TGTGCCACCAGTGAGTACGAGACCCAGTACTTC. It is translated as CATSEYETQYF.

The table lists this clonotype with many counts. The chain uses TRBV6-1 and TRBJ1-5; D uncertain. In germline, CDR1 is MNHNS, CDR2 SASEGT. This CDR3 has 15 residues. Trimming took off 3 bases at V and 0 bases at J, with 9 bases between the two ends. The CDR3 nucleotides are TGTGCCAGCAGTGACGGTGGAAATAGCAATCAGCCCCAGCATTTT. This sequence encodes CASSDGGNSNQPQHF.

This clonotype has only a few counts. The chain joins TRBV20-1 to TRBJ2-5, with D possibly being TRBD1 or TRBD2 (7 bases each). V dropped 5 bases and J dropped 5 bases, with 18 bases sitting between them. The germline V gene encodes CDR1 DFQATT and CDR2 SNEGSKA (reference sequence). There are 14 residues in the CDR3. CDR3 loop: CSAPRGGLGETQYF. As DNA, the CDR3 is TGCAGTGCTCCCAGGGGGGGGTTAGGGGAGACCCAGTACTTC.

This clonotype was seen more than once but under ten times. This CDR3 reads CASSLHGRSGDTQYF. The CDR3 nucleotides read TGTGCCAGCAGCTTACATGGGAGGTCGGGCGATACGCAGTATTTT. The V gene is TRBV11-2, the J gene TRBJ2-3; a possible D gene is TRBD2 (6 bases). Trimming stripped 2 bases from V and 6 bases from J, with 15 bases between. The CDR3 totals 15 residues. Looked up from germline, CDR1 is SGHAT and CDR2 is FQNNGV.

This chain's CDR3 is CAWSVGTPGETQYF. The CDR3 DNA reads TGTGCCTGGAGTGTAGGAACACCGGGAGAGACCCAGTACTTC. The chain uses TRBV30 and TRBJ2-5; D call uncertain. CDR3 length equals 14 residues. Trimming cost V 0 bases and J 4 bases, with 12 bases left between them. Germline CDR1 GTSNPN, CDR2 SVGIG (reference sequence).